The 27 T cell receptor beta chains presented below share a single source sample, sequenced in a study of beta chain features in type 1 diabetes. Expressed TCRB transcripts were sequenced after all isolated RNA was converted to cDNA. Produced via immunoSEQ multiplex PCR; TCRdb's table is partial and in-frame only. The table includes around 320,000 clones, 11% to 15% detected once. The sample was central memory CD4+ T cells from blood. Source of these receptors: a man between 25 and 39 years old in good health.

The CDR3 sequence: CASSQDGGSGSMPDTQYF. DNA of the CDR3: TGCGCCAGCAGCCAAGACGGCGGTAGCGGGAGCATGCCAGATACGCAGTATTTT. V usage is TRBV4-3 and J usage is TRBJ2-3, with 9 positions matching TRBD2. Looked up from germline, CDR1 is LGHNA and CDR2 is YSLEER. V gave up 0 bases and J gave up 4 bases; unmatched junction bases: 11. The CDR3 spans 18 residues.

The J gene is TRBJ1-1, the V gene TRBV25-1; D gene unclear. Trimming took 4 bases from V and 0 from J, leaving 3 bases between them. Germline V gene lookup returns CDR1 MGHDK and CDR2 SYGVNS. The CDR3 is 12 amino acids. This chain's CDR3 is CASSALNTEAFF. The CDR3 coding sequence is TGTGCCAGCAGTGCTCTGAACACTGAAGCTTTCTTT.

V gene TRBV9 combines with J gene TRBJ2-7; 7 bases line up with TRBD2. CDR1 and CDR2 (germline): SGDLS, YYNGEE. V was clipped by 3 bases and J by 2 bases; unmatched bases: 8. The CDR3 extends over 15 amino acids. CDR3 loop: CASSGSGGNPYEQYF. DNA of the CDR3: TGTGCCAGCAGCGGCTCGGGGGGAAACCCCTACGAGCAGTACTTC.

CDR3 sequence: CASSHETVNTEAFF. As DNA, the CDR3 is TGTGCCAGCAGCCATGAGACAGTTAACACTGAAGCTTTCTTT. The J gene is TRBJ1-1, the V gene TRBV5-4; possibly TRBD1 for D (5 bases). CDR1 is SGHNT and CDR2 is YYREEE in the germline V gene (reference sequence). The CDR3 has 14 amino acids. V shed 4 bases and J shed 2 bases, with 12 bases lying between them.

The V and J genes are TRBV4-1 and TRBJ2-5; D ambiguous. Germline V CDR1 and CDR2: MGHRA, YSYEKL. Deletions cut 0 bases from V and 1 base from J, with 6 bases between. The CDR3 has 14 amino acids. Written as DNA, the CDR3 is TGCGCCAGCAGCCAAGATGCCAGCCAAGAGACCCAGTACTTC. Amino acids: CASSQDASQETQYF.

This chain links TRBV11-2 with TRBJ1-1; D not certain. V shed 4 bases and J shed 5 bases, with 11 bases lying between them. The CDR3 has 13 amino acids. Germline V CDR1 and CDR2: SGHAT, FQNNGV. The CDR3 coding sequence is TGTGCCAGCAGCTATCTCGCGGGTACTGAAGCTTTCTTT. This gives the protein CASSYLAGTEAFF. The complete variable domain, with remaining parts taken from reference TRBV11-2 and TRBJ1-1, reads EAGVAQSPRYKIIEKRQSVAFWCNPISGHATLYWYQQILGQGPKLLIQFQNNGVVDDSQLPKDRFSAERLKGVDSTLKIQPAKLEDSAVYLCASSYLAGTEAFFGQGTRLTVV.

This clone has a handful of counts. The V call is TRBV6-5, the J call TRBJ2-7, with TRBD1 matching over 7 bases. The ends lost 6 bases at V and 6 bases at J; junction bases unmatched: 2. The germline gives CDR1 MNHEY, CDR2 SVGAGI. This CDR3 region has 11 residues. CDR3 sequence reads: CASRSGGEQYV. CDR3 sequence (DNA): TGTGCCAGCAGGTCAGGGGGCGAGCAGTACGTC.

This clone came up a few times. Other DNA sequences in the sample encode the same CDR3. The V and J genes are TRBV5-6 and TRBJ1-2, with 7 bases that match TRBD1. Germline CDR1 reads SGHDT; CDR2 reads YYEEEE. The J segment lost 4 bases and the V segment lost 0 bases, leaving 0 bases of the junction unmatched. The CDR3 runs to 13 residues. The CDR3 loop is CASSLDRGYGYTF. The CDR3 region has the DNA TGTGCCAGCAGCTTGGACAGGGGCTATGGCTACACCTTC. The full variable domain, completed using reference TRBV5-6 and TRBJ1-2, is DAGVTQSPTHLIKTRGQQVTLRCSPKSGHDTVSWYQQALGQGPQFIFQYYEEEERQRGNFPDRFSGHQFPNYSSELNVNALLLGDSALYLCASSLDRGYGYTFGSGTRLTVV.

The gene calls are TRBV5-1 and TRBJ1-3; D is uncertain. The germline V and J ends were trimmed by 0 bases and 4 bases, with 5 bases remaining between them. Per germline, CDR1 SGHRS and CDR2 YFSETQ. CDR3 size: 13 residues. Written as DNA, the CDR3 is TGCGCCAGCAGCTTGGAATCGGGAAACACCATATATTTT. Translating it yields CASSLESGNTIYF.

V is TRBV21-1 and J is TRBJ1-4; the D call of TRBD1 is as the table states it, not checked on the DNA. TRBV21-1 is an annotated pseudogene. The CDR3 has 22 amino acids. The CDR3 DNA reads TGTGCCAGCAGCAATTCGTTGGACAGGGAGGCAGCCGGGGGCGCCCCTAATGAAAAACTGTTTTTT. Translated, it gives CASSNSLDREAAGGAPNEKLFF.

The J gene is TRBJ2-7, the V gene TRBV7-8; D is uncertain. CDR1 is SGHVS and CDR2 is FQNEAQ in the germline V gene. The CDR3 length is 15 residues. V lost 5 bases to trimming and J lost 2 bases, with 16 bases between them. The CDR3 sequence: CASSPVDVAAYEQYF. Here the CDR3 DNA reads TGTGCCAGCAGCCCAGTTGACGTTGCAGCCTACGAGCAGTACTTC.

The chain has TRBV5-1 and TRBJ2-7; no clear D. With 4 bases removed from V and 0 bases from J, the gap between germline ends came to 14 bases. The germline gives CDR1 SGHRS, CDR2 YFSETQ. There are 15 residues in the CDR3. CDR3 region: CASSPLLQDSYEQYF. CDR3 DNA sequence: TGCGCCAGCAGCCCGCTTTTGCAGGACTCCTACGAGCAGTACTTC. Variable domain in full (rest from reference TRBV5-1 and TRBJ2-7): KAGVTQTPRYLIKTRGQQVTLSCSPISGHRSVSWYQQTPGQGLQFLFEYFSETQRNKGNFPGRFSGRQFSNSRSEMNVSTLELGDSALYLCASSPLLQDSYEQYFGPGTRLTVT.

This clone was seen more than once but under ten times. V is TRBV5-1 and J is TRBJ2-7; TRBD2 aligns across 7 bases. V was clipped by 0 bases and J by 5 bases; unmatched bases: 5. Germline values: CDR1 SGHRS, CDR2 YFSETQ. This CDR3 contains 14 residues. The CDR3 region has the DNA TGCGCCAGCAGCTTGGGACTAGCCCCACACGAGCAGTACTTC. This gives the protein CASSLGLAPHEQYF.

The rearrangement joins TRBV7-9 to TRBJ1-4; D gene unclear. Per germline, CDR1 SEHNR and CDR2 FQNEAQ (reference sequence). The CDR3 has 13 amino acids. The V gene lost 10 bases and the J gene lost 8 bases, with 17 bases spanning the gap. CDR3 in DNA: TGTGCCACAACCGGATGGGAAGCAGAAAAACTGTTTTTT. It translates to CATTGWEAEKLFF.

The chain joins TRBV4-1 to TRBJ2-2; 8 nucleotides agree with TRBD2. Germline CDR1 and CDR2: MGHRA and YSYEKL. The V segment lost 4 bases and the J segment 4 bases; nucleotides outside the gene matches: 11. This CDR3 has 17 residues. The CDR3 loop is CASSPIGREGSTGELFF. The CDR3 coding sequence is TGCGCCAGCAGCCCCATCGGCCGGGAGGGGAGCACCGGGGAGCTGTTTTTT.

Only a few counts were recorded for this clone. The chain carries TRBV11-1 and TRBJ2-3; D unclear. The CDR3 is made up of 14 amino acids. Germline CDR1 is SGHAT and CDR2 is FQDESV (reference sequence). The V end lost 7 bases, the J end lost 1 base, and 12 bases lay between the germline ends. CDR3 residues: CASTFRAGTDTQYF. In DNA form, the CDR3 reads TGTGCCAGCACGTTTAGGGCGGGCACAGATACGCAGTATTTT.

This clone has ten or more counts. The J gene is TRBJ2-1, the V gene TRBV19, with TRBD2 identical over 11 bases. The CDR3 spans 16 residues. Germline CDR1 reads LNHDA; CDR2 reads SQIVND (reference sequence). J was trimmed by 4 bases and V by 6 bases; bases with no gene match: 8. CDR3 protein: CASSFRGTSGYNEQFF. The DNA for the CDR3 is TGTGCCAGTAGCTTTAGAGGGACTAGCGGTTACAATGAGCAGTTCTTC.

This clone has a count of ten or more. The chain employs TRBV9 and TRBJ2-6; D may be TRBD2 (5 bases). There are 14 residues in the CDR3. Germline V gives CDR1 SGDLS, CDR2 YYNGEE. The germline V and J ends were trimmed by 5 bases and 0 bases, with 6 bases remaining between them. CDR3 region: CASSTSSGANVLTF. Written as DNA, the CDR3 is TGTGCCAGCAGTACTAGCTCTGGGGCCAACGTCCTGACTTTC.

V usage is TRBV14 and J usage is TRBJ2-5; 7 bases line up with TRBD2. Germline V lookup: CDR1 SGHDN, CDR2 FVKESK. The CDR3 extends over 15 amino acids. V was pared by 4 bases and J by 5 bases, with 10 bases of the junction left unmatched. The CDR3 DNA sequence: TGTGCCAGCAGCCTGATCGGACTAGGGAGTGAGACCCAGTACTTC. Protein: CASSLIGLGSETQYF.

The chain uses TRBV7-2 and TRBJ2-7; TRBD2 agrees at 11 bases. The V gene's germline CDR1 is SGHTA and CDR2 FQGNSA. V shed 5 bases, J shed 0 bases, and the junction held 6 bases outside the gene matches. CDR3 length equals 16 residues. Written as DNA, the CDR3 is TGTGCCAGCAGCCAAACTAGCGGGGGTAGCTCCTACGAGCAGTACGTC. Translation gives CASSQTSGGSSYEQYV.

There are many counts of this clone. V gene TRBV29-1 combines with J gene TRBJ1-5; D gene ambiguous. The germline V and J ends were trimmed by 5 bases and 4 bases, with 12 bases remaining between them. Germline V gene data show CDR1 as SQVTM and CDR2 as ANQGSEA. The CDR3 consists of 13 residues. CDR3 loop: CSVRGSGNQPQHF. In nucleotides, the CDR3 is TGCAGCGTTCGAGGTTCGGGAAATCAGCCCCAGCATTTT.

The V call is TRBV7-9, the J call TRBJ2-4; a possible D gene is TRBD2 (7 bases). This CDR3 contains 14 residues. Trimming cost V 1 base and J 15 bases, with 19 bases left between them. Looked up from germline, CDR1 is SEHNR and CDR2 is FQNEAQ (reference sequence). The CDR3, as DNA: TGTGCCAGCAGCTTAGGGGGGGGGCTCCCCCACTTGTACTTC. This translates into CASSLGGGLPHLYF.

A few counts support this clone. The chain carries TRBV10-3 and TRBJ2-7; D remains unclear. The V gene lost 5 bases and the J gene lost 2 bases, with 13 bases spanning the gap. This CDR3 is 14 amino acids long. Germline CDR1 ENHRY, CDR2 SYGVKD. CDR3 loop: CAISPGPPTYEQYF. CDR3 nucleotide sequence: TGTGCCATCAGTCCGGGTCCACCTACCTACGAGCAGTACTTC.

The rearrangement uses TRBV4-3 and TRBJ2-1, with a weak D call TRBD1 (6 bases). This CDR3 spans 13 amino acids. The V end lost 2 bases, the J end lost 8 bases, and 10 bases lay between the germline ends. Germline CDR1 reads LGHNA; CDR2 reads YSLEER. CDR3 in amino acids: CASSQKQGYEQFF. The CDR3 DNA reads TGCGCCAGCAGCCAAAAACAGGGTTATGAGCAGTTCTTC.

The chain is built from TRBV7-6 and TRBJ2-7, with a weak D call TRBD1 (5 bases). V shed 4 bases and J shed 5 bases, with 6 bases lying between them. Germline V gene sequence: CDR1 SGHVS, CDR2 FNYEAQ. The CDR3 runs 11 residues. CDR3 region: CASSSTDEQYF. CDR3 in DNA: TGTGCCAGCAGCTCGACAGACGAGCAGTACTTC.

There are a few counts of this clone. The chain joins TRBV18 to TRBJ1-4; D is unclear. V shed 4 bases and J shed 5 bases, with 5 bases lying between them. The CDR3 is 12 amino acids. Germline V gene lookup returns CDR1 KGHSH and CDR2 LQKENI. The CDR3, as DNA: TGTGCCAGCTCACAAACGAATGAAAAACTGTTTTTT. As protein: CASSQTNEKLFF.

There are a few counts of this clone. The chain couples TRBV6-4 to TRBJ2-1; TRBD2 aligns across 10 bases. The CDR3 has 15 amino acids. Germline assignment: CDR1 MRHNA and CDR2 SNTAGT. V shed 4 bases and J 7 bases; nucleotides not matched to a gene: 7. In DNA, the CDR3 is TGTGCCAGCAGTGGGCTAGCGGGAGTGAGGAATGAGCAGTTCTTC. Its translation: CASSGLAGVRNEQFF.